Each of the 5 T cell receptor beta chains below was sequenced from the same sample in a study of blood T cells in healthy people across ages. Through a sample-barcoded 5' primer and a J-beta primer mix, a second PCR was run for roughly 6 to 11 cycles. TCRdb redid the calling of the 5' RACE reads with MiXCR, one entry per CDR3 protein. The data contain roughly 570,000 distinct CDR3 sequences, roughly 29% of them singletons. Sequencing was performed on blood. Every receptor here comes from a woman in her seventies in good health.

The chain uses TRBV7-2 and TRBJ2-3; 8 bases align to TRBD2. Unmatched junction bases numbered 6, after V lost 3 bases and J lost 4 bases. The CDR3 covers 15 residues. Germline V gene lookup returns CDR1 SGHTA and CDR2 FQGNSA. The CDR3 loop is CASSLVAGIADTQYF. The CDR3 DNA is TGTGCCAGCAGCTTGGTAGCGGGGATTGCAGATACGCAGTATTTT.

The rearrangement joins TRBV7-2 to TRBJ2-7; D not certain. The better agreement between TRBJ2-1 and the DNA end casts doubt on the J call. Germline V gene lookup returns CDR1 SGHTA and CDR2 FQGNSA. The CDR3 has 15 amino acids. The CDR3 spells CASSSTSTFYNEQFF. CDR3 in DNA: TGTGCCAGCAGCTCAACCTCGACGTTCTACAATGAGCAGTTCTTC.

The V call is TRBV10-3, the J call TRBJ1-4; TRBD1 is a possible D gene (5 bases). Germline CDR1 and CDR2: ENHRY and SYGVKD. This CDR3 region has 11 residues. The germline V and J ends were trimmed by 8 bases and 8 bases, with 9 bases remaining between them. The CDR3 loop reads CAIGAEEKLFF. The CDR3, as DNA: TGTGCCATCGGGGCAGAAGAAAAACTGTTTTTT.

To note about this clonotype: One junction end does not reproduce the germline sequence, and a read error may be involved. The rearrangement links TRBV10-3 to TRBJ2-5; 7 bases are shared with TRBD1. CDR1 and CDR2 from the germline V gene are ENHRY and SYGVKD. The CDR3 totals 13 residues. Here the CDR3 reads CATRDSFQEAQYF. CDR3 nucleotide sequence: TGTGCCACCAGGGACAGCTTCCAAGAGGCCCAGTACTTC.

This clonotype has only a few counts. V usage is TRBV4-2 and J usage is TRBJ1-2, with 8 bases aligning to TRBD1. CDR1 is LGHNA and CDR2 is YNFKEQ in the germline V gene. This CDR3 has 16 amino acids. Trimming took 1 base from V and 8 from J; bases not matched to a gene: 12. In DNA form, the CDR3 reads TGTGCCAGCAGCCAAGGGAGCGACAGGGGTTATATAGGCTACACCTTC. It encodes CASSQGSDRGYIGYTF.